These T cell receptor beta chains were read from a single sample in a study of OX40 agonist ivuxolimab in advanced cancers. Assay used: immunoSEQ multiplex PCR; TCRdb lists only in-frame clones, some missing. Among 60,000 or so clones listed, approximately 87% were seen once. The input for sequencing was CD4+ or CD8+ T cells sorted from blood, taken in a trial of the OX40 agonist ivuxolimab. Receptors originate from an adult with an advanced solid tumor such as melanoma, head and neck, liver or kidney cancer. CDR3s include the opening cysteine and the closing phenylalanine or tryptophan. D genes are given only for firm matches. Expanded clones are given a class, and other clones once, few, many or no size at all.

CDR3 DNA: TGTGCCAGCAGGCCCGAGGGGGCGGCCCTGGGCTATGGCTACACCTTC; CDR3 protein: CASRPEGAALGYGYTF; V gene: TRBV5-4; J gene: TRBJ1-2; D gene: TRBD1; clone size: .
CDR3 DNA: TGTGCCAGCAGCCATATACAGGGTGGCCACGAGCAGTACTTC; CDR3 protein: CASSHIQGGHEQYF; V gene: TRBV11-2; J gene: TRBJ2-7; D gene: .; clone size: few
CDR3 DNA: TGTGCCAGCAGGACCGGGACAAGCTACGAGCAGTACTTC; CDR3 protein: CASRTGTSYEQYF; V gene: TRBV14; J gene: TRBJ2-7; D gene: .; clone size: .
CDR3 DNA: TGTGCCACCAGCCCGCGGACGGCAACTAATGAAAAACTGTTTTTT; CDR3 protein: CATSPRTATNEKLFF; V gene: TRBV15; J gene: TRBJ1-4; D gene: .; clone size: .
CDR3 DNA: TGTGCCAGCAGACTGACAGGAAGCTCCTATAATTCACCCCTCCACTTT; CDR3 protein: CASRLTGSSYNSPLHF; V gene: TRBV14; J gene: TRBJ1-6; D gene: .; clone size: .
CDR3 DNA: TGTGCCAGCAGCCAAGATAGTACAGTTAGCTCCTACGAGCAGTACTTC; CDR3 protein: CASSQDSTVSSYEQYF; V gene: TRBV14; J gene: TRBJ2-7; D gene: .; clone size: .
CDR3 DNA: TGTGCCAGCAGGTGGACAGGAGGAAGGGAAAAACTGTTTTTT; CDR3 protein: CASRWTGGREKLFF; V gene: TRBV28; J gene: TRBJ1-4; D gene: TRBD1; clone size: .
CDR3 DNA: TGTGCCAGTAGTCCCAGGGGTAATTCACCCCTCCACTTT; CDR3 protein: CASSPRGNSPLHF; V gene: TRBV19; J gene: TRBJ1-6; D gene: .; clone size: .
CDR3 DNA: TGTGCCAGCAGCCCTACCCCGACCCCGACAGGAGAACAGCCCCAGCATTTT; CDR3 protein: CASSPTPTPTGEQPQHF; V gene: TRBV5-4; J gene: TRBJ1-5; D gene: .; clone size: .
CDR3 DNA: TGTGCCAGCTCACTACAGGGTTTTGGCGAAAAACTGTTTTTT; CDR3 protein: CASSLQGFGEKLFF; V gene: TRBV18; J gene: TRBJ1-4; D gene: .; clone size: .
CDR3 DNA: TGTGCCAGTAGAAGACCAGACTTTAACACCGGGGAGCTGTTTTTT; CDR3 protein: CASRRPDFNTGELFF; V gene: TRBV19; J gene: TRBJ2-2; D gene: .; clone size: .
CDR3 DNA: TGTGCCACCAGCAGAGAACGGGCCGGGCAGAGCAATCAGCCCCAGCATTTT; CDR3 protein: CATSRERAGQSNQPQHF; V gene: TRBV15; J gene: TRBJ1-5; D gene: .; clone size: .
CDR3 DNA: TGTGCCAGCAGTTTCTCCCTAGCGGTAGATACGCAGTATTTT; CDR3 protein: CASSFSLAVDTQYF; V gene: TRBV28; J gene: TRBJ2-3; D gene: TRBD2; clone size: .
CDR3 DNA: TGTGCCAGCGGGGCCGGTTCTAACTATGGCTACACCTTC; CDR3 protein: CASGAGSNYGYTF; V gene: TRBV2; J gene: TRBJ1-2; D gene: .; clone size: .
CDR3 DNA: TGTGCCAGCAGATCGGGAAACCCGAATTCACCCCTCCACTTT; CDR3 protein: CASRSGNPNSPLHF; V gene: TRBV6-5; J gene: TRBJ1-6; D gene: .; clone size: few
CDR3 DNA: TGTGCCACCAGCAGAGATCGCCGAGGGCAGACCGGGGAGCTGTTTTTT; CDR3 protein: CATSRDRRGQTGELFF; V gene: TRBV15; J gene: TRBJ2-2; D gene: .; clone size: .
CDR3 DNA: TGTGCCAGCAGTTACGGGAGACTGGAGACCCAGTACTTC; CDR3 protein: CASSYGRLETQYF; V gene: TRBV6-5; J gene: TRBJ2-5; D gene: .; clone size: once
CDR3 DNA: TGTGCCAGCAACCCGACAGGGGGTAGAGGAGAGACCCAGTACTTC; CDR3 protein: CASNPTGGRGETQYF; V gene: TRBV6-6; J gene: TRBJ2-5; D gene: TRBD1; clone size: .
CDR3 DNA: TGTGCCAGCTCACCACGAGCAGAGATGAACACTGAAGCTTTCTTT; CDR3 protein: CASSPRAEMNTEAFF; V gene: TRBV18; J gene: TRBJ1-1; D gene: .; clone size: .
CDR3 DNA: TGTGCCAGCAGCGCGGACTACCGCGGGGAGCTGTTTTTT; CDR3 protein: CASSADYRGELFF; V gene: TRBV6-6; J gene: TRBJ2-2; D gene: .; clone size: once
CDR3 DNA: TGTGCCAGCACCGGACCCCTCCTTTGGGGCTACACCTTC; CDR3 protein: CASTGPLLWGYTF; V gene: TRBV6-1; J gene: TRBJ1-2; D gene: .; clone size: .
CDR3 DNA: TGTGCCAGCAGCTTAGCTGCGACAGGCATGAGCTCTGGGGCCAACGTCCTGACTTTC; CDR3 protein: CASSLAATGMSSGANVLTF; V gene: TRBV11-2; J gene: TRBJ2-6; D gene: .; clone size: .
CDR3 DNA: TGCAGCGTTGAAGTAGTAGCCACTGAAGCTTTCTTT; CDR3 protein: CSVEVVATEAFF; V gene: TRBV29-1; J gene: TRBJ1-1; D gene: .; clone size: few
CDR3 DNA: TGTGCCAGCAGCGTAGAAGACACCGGGGAGCTGTTTTTT; CDR3 protein: CASSVEDTGELFF; V gene: TRBV9; J gene: TRBJ2-2; D gene: .; clone size: .
CDR3 DNA: TGCAGTGCTTCCTCCACCGGGGAGCTGTTTTTT; CDR3 protein: CSASSTGELFF; V gene: TRBV20-1; J gene: TRBJ2-2; D gene: .; clone size: .
CDR3 DNA: TGTGCCAGTACCAATCAACTGCAGACAGGGATCGCCTATAATTCACCCCTCCACTTT; CDR3 protein: CASTNQLQTGIAYNSPLHF; V gene: TRBV19; J gene: TRBJ1-6; D gene: TRBD1; clone size: .
CDR3 DNA: TGTGCCAGCAGTCACGGGGGACAGGGGTATGGTGAGCAGTTCTTC; CDR3 protein: CASSHGGQGYGEQFF; V gene: TRBV6-5; J gene: TRBJ2-1; D gene: TRBD1; clone size: once
CDR3 DNA: TGTGCCACCCTATTAAGGCGGGGGGCCACCAATGAGCAGTTCTTC; CDR3 protein: CATLLRRGATNEQFF; V gene: TRBV2; J gene: TRBJ2-1; D gene: TRBD2; clone size: few
CDR3 DNA: TGTGCCAGCAGCCAAGATTCCGCGAGCTCCTACAATGAGCAGTTCTTC; CDR3 protein: CASSQDSASSYNEQFF; V gene: TRBV4-2; J gene: TRBJ2-1; D gene: .; clone size: .
CDR3 DNA: TGTGCCAGCTCCGAGGCGCGCATCGAAGCTTTCTTT; CDR3 protein: CASSEARIEAFF; V gene: TRBV18; J gene: TRBJ1-1; D gene: .; clone size: .
CDR3 DNA: TGTGCCAGCAGCTCTAGCGGTTACCAAGAGACCCAGTACTTC; CDR3 protein: CASSSSGYQETQYF; V gene: TRBV7-2; J gene: TRBJ2-5; D gene: TRBD2; clone size: .
CDR3 DNA: TGTGCCAGCAGCAAAGTGGCCCGACAGGGCCGCTCTGGAAACACCATATATTTT; CDR3 protein: CASSKVARQGRSGNTIYF; V gene: TRBV21-1; J gene: TRBJ1-3; D gene: .; clone size: .
CDR3 DNA: TGTGCCAGCAGTTTCAAATCGTACGAGCAGTACTTC; CDR3 protein: CASSFKSYEQYF; V gene: TRBV28; J gene: TRBJ2-7; D gene: .; clone size: .
CDR3 DNA: TGCGCCAGCAGCCACCTTCCCCGACTAGCGGGAGGGCCGATGACCGGGGAGCTGTTTTTT; CDR3 protein: CASSHLPRLAGGPMTGELFF; V gene: TRBV4-1; J gene: TRBJ2-2; D gene: TRBD2; clone size: few
CDR3 DNA: TGTGCCAGCAGCCCCGACCAGGGAGAGACCCAGTACTTC; CDR3 protein: CASSPDQGETQYF; V gene: TRBV5-4; J gene: TRBJ2-5; D gene: .; clone size: once
CDR3 DNA: TGTGCCAGCAGTGACCAGGGGCCTATTAACTATGGCTACACCTTC; CDR3 protein: CASSDQGPINYGYTF; V gene: TRBV6-1; J gene: TRBJ1-2; D gene: .; clone size: .
CDR3 DNA: TGTGCCAGCAGTGAATCGCTCCCCGGGACAGTTAATGAAAAACTGTTTTTT; CDR3 protein: CASSESLPGTVNEKLFF; V gene: TRBV25-1; J gene: TRBJ1-4; D gene: TRBD1; clone size: .
CDR3 DNA: TGTGCCATCAAAGGGGGCCAAGAAAAACTGTTTTTT; CDR3 protein: CAIKGGQEKLFF; V gene: TRBV10-3; J gene: TRBJ1-4; D gene: TRBD1; clone size: .
CDR3 DNA: TGTGCCAGCAGCTCAGGACAGGGGATTCCTGAAGCTTTCTTT; CDR3 protein: CASSSGQGIPEAFF; V gene: TRBV5-4; J gene: TRBJ1-1; D gene: TRBD1; clone size: once
CDR3 DNA: TGTGCCAGCTCCTCAAGAGGGACAGTCGGAACCGGGGAGCTGTTTTTT; CDR3 protein: CASSSRGTVGTGELFF; V gene: TRBV19; J gene: TRBJ2-2; D gene: TRBD1; clone size: .
CDR3 DNA: TGTGCCAGCAGCGTCGGAGGGGGTGATTACGAGCAGTACTTC; CDR3 protein: CASSVGGGDYEQYF; V gene: TRBV9; J gene: TRBJ2-7; D gene: .; clone size: .
CDR3 DNA: TGTGCCAGCAGCTTAGCGGGGAGCGAAAATTACGAGCAGTACTTC; CDR3 protein: CASSLAGSENYEQYF; V gene: TRBV7-6; J gene: TRBJ2-7; D gene: .; clone size: .
CDR3 DNA: TGTGCCTGGAGCCGCCCCGGGGGGCTCTACGAGCAGTACTTC; CDR3 protein: CAWSRPGGLYEQYF; V gene: TRBV30; J gene: TRBJ2-7; D gene: .; clone size: .
CDR3 DNA: TGCGCCAGCAGCTTGGTTGGGGGTACGGGTTTGATTGACGAGCAGTACTTC; CDR3 protein: CASSLVGGTGLIDEQYF; V gene: TRBV5-1; J gene: TRBJ2-7; D gene: .; clone size: once
CDR3 DNA: TGTGCCACCAGCATGCACATAGAGCATGGCTACACCTTC; CDR3 protein: CATSMHIEHGYTF; V gene: TRBV15; J gene: TRBJ1-2; D gene: .; clone size: .
CDR3 DNA: TGTGCCAGCAGCTTAGCCGGGATGACCTCCTACGAGCAGTACTTC; CDR3 protein: CASSLAGMTSYEQYF; V gene: TRBV7-2; J gene: TRBJ2-7; D gene: .; clone size: .
CDR3 DNA: TGTGCCAGTAGTATAGTAGGGGGCCAGGGAGAGACCCAGTACTTC; CDR3 protein: CASSIVGGQGETQYF; V gene: TRBV19; J gene: TRBJ2-5; D gene: TRBD1; clone size: once
CDR3 DNA: TGTGCCAGCAAAACTAGCGGGAGCACAGATACGCAGTATTTT; CDR3 protein: CASKTSGSTDTQYF; V gene: TRBV6-1; J gene: TRBJ2-3; D gene: TRBD2; clone size: .
CDR3 DNA: TGTGCCAGCATTATAACAGGGGACTCTGGAAACACCATATATTTT; CDR3 protein: CASIITGDSGNTIYF; V gene: TRBV21-1; J gene: TRBJ1-3; D gene: .; clone size: once
CDR3 DNA: TGTGCCAGCTCACGGAGCTTGATAGGGGACAGTGATTTTTCAGATACGCAGTATTTT; CDR3 protein: CASSRSLIGDSDFSDTQYF; V gene: TRBV18; J gene: TRBJ2-3; D gene: TRBD1; clone size: .
CDR3 DNA: TGTGCCAGCACCTTTGACCCCGGAAACACCATATATTTT; CDR3 protein: CASTFDPGNTIYF; V gene: TRBV6-6; J gene: TRBJ1-3; D gene: .; clone size: .
CDR3 DNA: TGTGCCAGCAGTACCCGACAGGGGGGGAGAAACATTCAGTACTTC; CDR3 protein: CASSTRQGGRNIQYF; V gene: TRBV10-3; J gene: TRBJ2-4; D gene: TRBD1; clone size: .
CDR3 DNA: TGTGCCAGCAGCCCGGGACAGGGATCATTTAATGAAAAACTGTTTTTT; CDR3 protein: CASSPGQGSFNEKLFF; V gene: TRBV5-8; J gene: TRBJ1-4; D gene: TRBD1; clone size: .
CDR3 DNA: TGCGCCAGCAGTGAGTTGAGCCATCGCTACGAGCAGTACTTC; CDR3 protein: CASSELSHRYEQYF; V gene: TRBV10-2; J gene: TRBJ2-7; D gene: .; clone size: .
CDR3 DNA: TGCGCCAGCAGCTTCAGGGTCAGCACTGAAGCTTTCTTT; CDR3 protein: CASSFRVSTEAFF; V gene: TRBV4-3; J gene: TRBJ1-1; D gene: .; clone size: .
CDR3 DNA: TGTGCCAGCAGAACCCAGGGTATTGCGCAGTATTTT; CDR3 protein: CASRTQGIAQYF; V gene: TRBV28; J gene: TRBJ2-3; D gene: .; clone size: .
CDR3 DNA: TGTGCCAGCAGAACGGGACGGGGGAACTATGGCTACACCTTC; CDR3 protein: CASRTGRGNYGYTF; V gene: TRBV7-9; J gene: TRBJ1-2; D gene: .; clone size: .
CDR3 DNA: TGTGCCAGCAGCTTTGGCCGGGACAGGGGGCGAACTAATGAAAAACTGTTTTTT; CDR3 protein: CASSFGRDRGRTNEKLFF; V gene: TRBV12-1; J gene: TRBJ1-4; D gene: .; clone size: .
CDR3 DNA: TGTGCCAGCATCCCCTTCCTGGGGGCTTACGAGCAGTACTTC; CDR3 protein: CASIPFLGAYEQYF; V gene: TRBV6-1; J gene: TRBJ2-7; D gene: .; clone size: once
CDR3 DNA: TGCAGCGTCGCAACAGGGCTGAACACTGAAGCTTTCTTT; CDR3 protein: CSVATGLNTEAFF; V gene: TRBV29-1; J gene: TRBJ1-1; D gene: .; clone size: .